This TCR beta chain was found in a study of spatial heterogeneity in lung cancer. Overall study context: There were consistently more beta-chain sequences detected than alpha-chain sequences. In raw reads, more than 8.5 appearances on average were recorded for each unique TCR and UMI combination.

Unique molecular identifiers, one per molecule, were present on every TCR cDNA molecule. TCRdb ran MiXCR on the 5' RACE reads and lists one entry per CDR3 protein. Here the sample spans some 8,700 distinct CDR3 sequences, 7.8% being singletons. Trimming left V 1 base short and J 5 bases short, with 11 bases between. Germline CDR1 SEHNR, CDR2 FQNEAQ (reference sequence). There are 14 residues in the CDR3. This clonotype was found many times. Time point in this sample: sample taken at primary tumor resection. Tumor, nontumor lung or frozen PBMC supplied whole RNA that was sequenced unsorted. Donation came from over 60 patients with untreated early-stage non-small cell lung cancer.

The gene calls are TRBV7-9 and TRBJ1-2, with D possibly matching TRBD1 (6 bases). The material was PBMCs, obtained at surgery. This clonotype originated in a female donor with early-stage non-small cell lung cancer. DNA for the CDR3: TGTGCCAGCAGCTTAGATGCAGGGGAGTATGGCTACACCTTC. Protein sequence: CASSLDAGEYGYTF.